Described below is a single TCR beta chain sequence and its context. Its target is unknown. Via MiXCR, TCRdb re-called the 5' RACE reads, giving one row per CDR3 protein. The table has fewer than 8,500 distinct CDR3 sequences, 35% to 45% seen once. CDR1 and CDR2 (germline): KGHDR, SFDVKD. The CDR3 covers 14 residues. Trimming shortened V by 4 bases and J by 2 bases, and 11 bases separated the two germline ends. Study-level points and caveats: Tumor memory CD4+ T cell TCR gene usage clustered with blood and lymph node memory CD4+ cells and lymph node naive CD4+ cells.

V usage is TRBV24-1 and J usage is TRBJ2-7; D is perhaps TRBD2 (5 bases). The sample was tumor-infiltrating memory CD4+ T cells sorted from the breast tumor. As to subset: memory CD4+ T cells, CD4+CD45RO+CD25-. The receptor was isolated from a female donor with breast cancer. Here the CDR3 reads CATSESGKTYEQYF. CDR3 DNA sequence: TGTGCCACCAGTGAGTCCGGGAAAACCTACGAGCAGTACTTC.